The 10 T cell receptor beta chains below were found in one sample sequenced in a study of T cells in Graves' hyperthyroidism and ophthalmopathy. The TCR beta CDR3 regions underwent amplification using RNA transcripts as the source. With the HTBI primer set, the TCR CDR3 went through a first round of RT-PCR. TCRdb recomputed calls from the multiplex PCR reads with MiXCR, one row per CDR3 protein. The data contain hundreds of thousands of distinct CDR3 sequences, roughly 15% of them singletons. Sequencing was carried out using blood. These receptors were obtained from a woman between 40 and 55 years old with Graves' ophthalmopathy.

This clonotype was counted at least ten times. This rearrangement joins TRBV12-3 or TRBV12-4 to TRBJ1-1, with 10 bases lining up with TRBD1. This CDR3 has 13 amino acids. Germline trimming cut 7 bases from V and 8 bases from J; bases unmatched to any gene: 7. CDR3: CASTTGQGFEAFF. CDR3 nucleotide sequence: TGTGCCAGCACTACGGGACAGGGGTTCGAAGCTTTCTTT.

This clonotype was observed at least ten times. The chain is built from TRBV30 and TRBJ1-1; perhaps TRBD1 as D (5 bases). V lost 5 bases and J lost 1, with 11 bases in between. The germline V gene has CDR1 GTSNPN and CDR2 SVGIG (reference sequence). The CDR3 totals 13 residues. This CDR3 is CAWQLGQNTEAFF. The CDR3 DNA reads TGTGCCTGGCAGCTGGGGCAGAACACTGAAGCTTTCTTT.

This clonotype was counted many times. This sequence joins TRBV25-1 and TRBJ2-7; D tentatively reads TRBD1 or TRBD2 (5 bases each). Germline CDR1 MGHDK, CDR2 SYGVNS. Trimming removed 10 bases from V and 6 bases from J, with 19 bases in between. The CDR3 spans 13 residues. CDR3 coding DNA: TGTGCCATCCAGGGAGATCCTTTTACCGAGCAGTACTTC. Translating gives CAIQGDPFTEQYF.

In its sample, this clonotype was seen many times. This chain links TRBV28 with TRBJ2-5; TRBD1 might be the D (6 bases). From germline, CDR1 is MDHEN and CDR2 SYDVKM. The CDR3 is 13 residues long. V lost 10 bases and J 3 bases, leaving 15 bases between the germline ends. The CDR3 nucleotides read TGTGCCACCCGACACAGGGTTGAAGAGACCCAGTACTTC. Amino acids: CATRHRVEETQYF. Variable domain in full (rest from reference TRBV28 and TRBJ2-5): DVKVTQSSRYLVKRTGEKVFLECVQDMDHENMFWYRQDPGLGLRLIYFSYDVKMKEKGDIPEGYSVSREKKERFSLILESASTNQTSMYLCATRHRVEETQYFGPGTRLLVL.

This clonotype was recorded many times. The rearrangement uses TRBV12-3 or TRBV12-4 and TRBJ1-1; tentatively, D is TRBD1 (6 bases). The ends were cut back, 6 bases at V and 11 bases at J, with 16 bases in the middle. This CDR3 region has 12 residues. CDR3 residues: CASRDRRGLAFF. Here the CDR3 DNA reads TGTGCCAGCAGAGACAGGAGGGGCCTGGCTTTCTTT.

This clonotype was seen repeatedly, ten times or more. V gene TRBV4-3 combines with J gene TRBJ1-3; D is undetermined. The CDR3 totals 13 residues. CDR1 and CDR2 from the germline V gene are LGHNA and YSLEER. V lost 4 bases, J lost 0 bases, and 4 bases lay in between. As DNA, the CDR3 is TGCGCCAGCAGCCCAGACTCTGGAAACACCATATATTTT. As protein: CASSPDSGNTIYF.

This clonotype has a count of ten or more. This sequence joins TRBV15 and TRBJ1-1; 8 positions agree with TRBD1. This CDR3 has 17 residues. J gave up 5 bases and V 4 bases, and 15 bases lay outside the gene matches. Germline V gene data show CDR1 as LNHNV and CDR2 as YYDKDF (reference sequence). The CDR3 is CATSTAGGQQVGTEAFF. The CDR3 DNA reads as TGTGCCACCAGCACCGCAGGGGGCCAGCAGGTAGGGACTGAAGCTTTCTTT.

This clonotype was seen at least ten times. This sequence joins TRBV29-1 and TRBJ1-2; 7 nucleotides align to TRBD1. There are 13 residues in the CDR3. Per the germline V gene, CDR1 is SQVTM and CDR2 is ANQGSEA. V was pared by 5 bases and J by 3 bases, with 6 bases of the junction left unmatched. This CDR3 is CSVQLGTDYGYTF. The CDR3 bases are TGCAGCGTTCAACTGGGGACAGACTATGGCTACACCTTC.

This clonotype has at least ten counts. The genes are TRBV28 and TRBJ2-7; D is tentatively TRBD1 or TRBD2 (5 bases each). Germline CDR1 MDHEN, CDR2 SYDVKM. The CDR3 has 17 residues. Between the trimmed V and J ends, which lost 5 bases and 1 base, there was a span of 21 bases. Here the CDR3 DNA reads TGTGCCAGCAGTCCCCTACTCTCCGGGACGGCATCCTACGAGCAGTACTTC. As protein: CASSPLLSGTASYEQYF.

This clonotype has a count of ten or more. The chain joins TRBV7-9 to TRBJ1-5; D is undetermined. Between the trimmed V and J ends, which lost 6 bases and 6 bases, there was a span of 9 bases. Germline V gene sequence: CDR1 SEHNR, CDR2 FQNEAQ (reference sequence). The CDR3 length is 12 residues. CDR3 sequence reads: CASSLDRQPQHF. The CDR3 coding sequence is TGTGCCAGCAGTTTGGACCGTCAGCCCCAGCATTTT. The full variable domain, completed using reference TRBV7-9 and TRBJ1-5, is DTGVSQNPRHKITKRGQNVTFRCDPISEHNRLYWYRQTLGQGPEFLTYFQNEAQLEKSRLLSDRFSAERPKGSFSTLEIQRTEQGDSAMYLCASSLDRQPQHFGDGTRLSIL.